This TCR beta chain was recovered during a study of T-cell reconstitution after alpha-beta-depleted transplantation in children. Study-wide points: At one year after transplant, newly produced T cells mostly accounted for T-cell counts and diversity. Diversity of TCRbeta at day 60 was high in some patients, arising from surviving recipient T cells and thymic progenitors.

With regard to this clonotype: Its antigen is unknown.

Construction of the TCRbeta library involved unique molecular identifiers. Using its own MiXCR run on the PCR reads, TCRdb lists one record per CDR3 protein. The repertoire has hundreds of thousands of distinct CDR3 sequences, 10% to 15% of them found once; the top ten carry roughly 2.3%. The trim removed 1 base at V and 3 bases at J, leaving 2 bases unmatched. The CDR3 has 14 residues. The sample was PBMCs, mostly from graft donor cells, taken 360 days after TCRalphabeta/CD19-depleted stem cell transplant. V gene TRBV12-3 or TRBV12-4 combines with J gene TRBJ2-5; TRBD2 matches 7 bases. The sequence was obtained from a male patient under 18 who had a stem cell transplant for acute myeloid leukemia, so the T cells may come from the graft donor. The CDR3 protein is CASSLESGKETQYF. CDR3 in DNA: TGTGCCAGCAGTTTAGAAAGCGGGAAAGAGACCCAGTACTTC.